A selection of T cell receptor beta chains follows, all from one sample in a study of CD8 T cells in Susac syndrome. A single record per CDR3 protein comes from TCRdb applying MiXCR to the immunoSEQ multiplex PCR reads. The sample contains 130,000 to 150,000 distinct CDR3 sequences, around 94% of which appear only once. The source material was CD4+ T cells from PBMCs. The receptors shown here come from a human donor in good health. Both conserved end residues are part of each CDR3. The D gene is left open where the match is weak. Some rows have no size entry. The others give once, few or many, or a class for an expanded clone.

j_gene: TRBJ1-2; d_gene: .; v_gene: TRBV18; abundance: .; CDR3nt: TGTGCCAGCTCACCCCCGGGGAGCATTGACTCCTATGGCTACACCTTC; CDR3aa: CASSPPGSIDSYGYTF
j_gene: TRBJ2-3; d_gene: .; v_gene: TRBV14; abundance: .; CDR3nt: TGTGCCAGCAGCCTGTCGTTAACAGATACGCAGTATTTT; CDR3aa: CASSLSLTDTQYF
j_gene: TRBJ2-5; d_gene: TRBD2; v_gene: TRBV18; abundance: .; CDR3nt: TGTGCCAGCTCCGCCGGGACTAGCGGGAGTGGCGGAGAGACCCAGTACTTC; CDR3aa: CASSAGTSGSGGETQYF
j_gene: TRBJ2-1; d_gene: TRBD2; v_gene: TRBV10-3; abundance: few; CDR3nt: TGTGCCATCAGTGAGTCGCATAGGACTAGCGCCTACAATGAGCAGTTCTTC; CDR3aa: CAISESHRTSAYNEQFF
j_gene: TRBJ1-1; d_gene: .; v_gene: TRBV27; abundance: .; CDR3nt: TGTGCCAGCAGTTTACCCTCTACTGAAGCTTTCTTT; CDR3aa: CASSLPSTEAFF
j_gene: TRBJ1-5; d_gene: TRBD1; v_gene: TRBV2; abundance: .; CDR3nt: TGTGCCAGCAGAGTGGGACAGGTCGATCAGCCCCAGCATTTT; CDR3aa: CASRVGQVDQPQHF
j_gene: TRBJ2-7; d_gene: .; v_gene: TRBV15; abundance: .; CDR3nt: TGTGCCACCGGGCGGGACTCCTACGAGCAGTACTTC; CDR3aa: CATGRDSYEQYF
j_gene: TRBJ1-2; d_gene: .; v_gene: TRBV20-1; abundance: .; CDR3nt: TGCAGTGCTAGAGTGGCAGGATATGGCTACACCTTC; CDR3aa: CSARVAGYGYTF
j_gene: TRBJ1-1; d_gene: TRBD1; v_gene: TRBV12-3/TRBV12-4; abundance: .; CDR3nt: TGTGCCAGCAGTTTTTCGACAGGGCTGAACACTGAAGCTTTCTTT; CDR3aa: CASSFSTGLNTEAFF
j_gene: TRBJ2-2; d_gene: .; v_gene: TRBV7-2; abundance: .; CDR3nt: TGTGCCAGCAGCTTGATCCGCGGGGCCGGGGAGCTGTTTTTT; CDR3aa: CASSLIRGAGELFF
j_gene: TRBJ2-7; d_gene: TRBD2; v_gene: TRBV9; abundance: .; CDR3nt: TGTGCCAGCAGCGTAGGGGGGAGAACTAGCGGGAGAGATTCCGAGCAGTACTTC; CDR3aa: CASSVGGRTSGRDSEQYF
j_gene: TRBJ2-1; d_gene: .; v_gene: TRBV3-1; abundance: .; CDR3nt: TGTGCCAGCATGGGTAGAAGCTCCTACAATGAGCAGTTCTTC; CDR3aa: CASMGRSSYNEQFF
j_gene: TRBJ2-1; d_gene: .; v_gene: TRBV20-1; abundance: .; CDR3nt: TGCAGTGGTATACGCGGAGCGGTCTCTGAGCAGTTCTTC; CDR3aa: CSGIRGAVSEQFF
j_gene: TRBJ1-2; d_gene: TRBD1; v_gene: TRBV4-1; abundance: .; CDR3nt: TGCGCCAGCAGCCAAGGCGGGACAGTGCGCGGCTACACCTTC; CDR3aa: CASSQGGTVRGYTF
j_gene: TRBJ1-3; d_gene: .; v_gene: TRBV7-3; abundance: .; CDR3nt: TGTGCCAGCAGCAAGCGTAGGGGAAACACCATATATTTT; CDR3aa: CASSKRRGNTIYF
j_gene: TRBJ1-1; d_gene: .; v_gene: TRBV27; abundance: once; CDR3nt: TGTGCCAGCAGTTTCAGTTCCGGGGCGGTGAAGAACACTGAAGCTTTCTTT; CDR3aa: CASSFSSGAVKNTEAFF
j_gene: TRBJ2-7; d_gene: .; v_gene: TRBV3-1; abundance: .; CDR3nt: TGTGCCAGCAGCCAAGATAGGGAGCAGTACTTC; CDR3aa: CASSQDREQYF
j_gene: TRBJ1-5; d_gene: .; v_gene: TRBV20-1; abundance: .; CDR3nt: TGCAGTGCTAGGGACGTCGCTGGCATCAATCAGCCCCAGCATTTT; CDR3aa: CSARDVAGINQPQHF
j_gene: TRBJ1-5; d_gene: .; v_gene: TRBV20-1; abundance: .; CDR3nt: TGCAGTGCTAGAGAAAAACGAGGGGTCTCTTATAGCAATCAGCCCCAGCATTTT; CDR3aa: CSAREKRGVSYSNQPQHF
j_gene: TRBJ1-2; d_gene: .; v_gene: TRBV30; abundance: .; CDR3nt: TGTGCCTGGAGTCGGAGGGAGGGTAACTATGGCTACACCTTC; CDR3aa: CAWSRREGNYGYTF
j_gene: TRBJ2-7; d_gene: .; v_gene: TRBV6-6; abundance: .; CDR3nt: TGTGCCAGCACCAACGAGGGGTCAGGAGCGGACTACGAGCAGTACTTC; CDR3aa: CASTNEGSGADYEQYF
j_gene: TRBJ1-1; d_gene: .; v_gene: TRBV19; abundance: .; CDR3nt: TGTGCCAGTAGTATAGGACAGGAGGGTGAAGCTTTCTTT; CDR3aa: CASSIGQEGEAFF
j_gene: TRBJ2-4; d_gene: .; v_gene: TRBV28; abundance: .; CDR3nt: TGTGCCAGCAGTTTACCGGGGGGCAAGTCGAACATTCAGTACTTC; CDR3aa: CASSLPGGKSNIQYF
j_gene: TRBJ2-1; d_gene: .; v_gene: TRBV5-1; abundance: once; CDR3nt: TGCGCCAGCAGCCCGGACGGGACCTACAATGAGCAGTTCTTC; CDR3aa: CASSPDGTYNEQFF
j_gene: TRBJ1-3; d_gene: .; v_gene: TRBV5-1; abundance: .; CDR3nt: TGCGCCAGCAGCTGGGAGGGCGACTCTGGAAACACCATATATTTT; CDR3aa: CASSWEGDSGNTIYF
j_gene: TRBJ2-3; d_gene: .; v_gene: TRBV11-2; abundance: .; CDR3nt: TGTGCCAGCAGCTTATTACCCGGAGTCCCTACAGATACGCAGTATTTT; CDR3aa: CASSLLPGVPTDTQYF
j_gene: TRBJ1-3; d_gene: TRBD1; v_gene: TRBV3-1; abundance: .; CDR3nt: TGTGCCAGCAGCGGGGACAGCCAAAACACCATATATTTT; CDR3aa: CASSGDSQNTIYF
j_gene: TRBJ2-5; d_gene: .; v_gene: TRBV9; abundance: .; CDR3nt: TGTGCCAGCAGCGTAGGAGCCGGAGGGGAGACCCAGTACTTC; CDR3aa: CASSVGAGGETQYF
j_gene: TRBJ1-2; d_gene: .; v_gene: TRBV19; abundance: once; CDR3nt: TGTGCCAGTCGCATGATGGGACAATACTATGGCTACACCTTC; CDR3aa: CASRMMGQYYGYTF
j_gene: TRBJ2-7; d_gene: .; v_gene: TRBV5-1; abundance: .; CDR3nt: TGCGCCAGCAGCCCGACTCAGGTATCCTACGAGCAGTACTTC; CDR3aa: CASSPTQVSYEQYF
j_gene: TRBJ2-5; d_gene: TRBD1; v_gene: TRBV20-1; abundance: .; CDR3nt: TGCAGTGCTATCCATACAGGGGTAGAGACCCAGTACTTC; CDR3aa: CSAIHTGVETQYF
j_gene: TRBJ1-2; d_gene: TRBD1; v_gene: TRBV5-1; abundance: .; CDR3nt: TGCGCCAGCAGCTTGGCCCCGGGACAGGTGATCTATGGCTACACCTTC; CDR3aa: CASSLAPGQVIYGYTF
j_gene: TRBJ2-3; d_gene: TRBD2; v_gene: TRBV10-3; abundance: .; CDR3nt: TGTGCCGCTAGCGGGAGTACAGATACGCAGTATTTT; CDR3aa: CAASGSTDTQYF
j_gene: TRBJ2-2; d_gene: TRBD1; v_gene: TRBV3-1; abundance: .; CDR3nt: TGTGCCAGCAGCCAGATAGGCACAGGGGCCAACACCGGGGAGCTGTTTTTT; CDR3aa: CASSQIGTGANTGELFF
j_gene: TRBJ2-7; d_gene: .; v_gene: TRBV2; abundance: .; CDR3nt: TGTGCCAGCGGACGGGACTTCAGCTCCTACGAGCAGTACTTC; CDR3aa: CASGRDFSSYEQYF
j_gene: TRBJ1-1; d_gene: .; v_gene: TRBV30; abundance: .; CDR3nt: TGTGCCTGGAGTCCGGGACACAGTCCTGAAGCTTTCTTT; CDR3aa: CAWSPGHSPEAFF
j_gene: TRBJ1-1; d_gene: TRBD1; v_gene: TRBV10-3; abundance: .; CDR3nt: TGTGCCATCAGTGAGACCGGACAGGGTGGGTCTGAAGCTTTCTTT; CDR3aa: CAISETGQGGSEAFF
j_gene: TRBJ2-7; d_gene: TRBD1; v_gene: TRBV7-9; abundance: .; CDR3nt: TGTGCCAGCAGCCCATCGACAGGGGTCTACGAGCAGTACTTC; CDR3aa: CASSPSTGVYEQYF
j_gene: TRBJ2-1; d_gene: .; v_gene: TRBV6-6; abundance: .; CDR3nt: TGTGCCAGCAGTTACTCGCTTGAGGGTCATGAGCAGTTCTTC; CDR3aa: CASSYSLEGHEQFF
j_gene: TRBJ1-2; d_gene: TRBD1; v_gene: TRBV12-3/TRBV12-4; abundance: .; CDR3nt: TGTGCCAGCAGCCCCGGACAGGGGAATATCCATGGCTACACCTTC; CDR3aa: CASSPGQGNIHGYTF
j_gene: TRBJ1-1; d_gene: .; v_gene: TRBV29-1; abundance: .; CDR3nt: TGCAGCGTCAAACGGACAGTTAAGAACACTGAAGCTTTCTTT; CDR3aa: CSVKRTVKNTEAFF
j_gene: TRBJ1-5; d_gene: TRBD1; v_gene: TRBV6-1; abundance: .; CDR3nt: TGTGCCAGCAGTCCCAGGGGGCGAGTGAGCAATCAGCCCCAGCATTTT; CDR3aa: CASSPRGRVSNQPQHF
j_gene: TRBJ2-7; d_gene: TRBD2; v_gene: TRBV5-4; abundance: .; CDR3nt: TGTGCCAGCAGCTCATGGGGACTAGCGGGAGAGGACGAGCAGTACTTC; CDR3aa: CASSSWGLAGEDEQYF
j_gene: TRBJ2-7; d_gene: .; v_gene: TRBV20-1; abundance: .; CDR3nt: TGCAGTGGTTGGCGGCCATATACCTACGAGCAGTACTTC; CDR3aa: CSGWRPYTYEQYF
j_gene: TRBJ1-3; d_gene: TRBD1; v_gene: TRBV30; abundance: .; CDR3nt: TGTGCCTGGAGTGTGCGCCAGGGGGTTACTGGAAACACCATATATTTT; CDR3aa: CAWSVRQGVTGNTIYF
j_gene: TRBJ1-3; d_gene: .; v_gene: TRBV23-1; abundance: .; CDR3nt: TGCGCCAGCAGTCAATCCCAGCGGGAGCTTTTGGATGGAAACACCATATATTTT; CDR3aa: CASSQSQRELLDGNTIYF
j_gene: TRBJ2-3; d_gene: .; v_gene: TRBV25-1; abundance: .; CDR3nt: TGTGCCAGCAGTGAATTCCCAGATACGCAGTATTTT; CDR3aa: CASSEFPDTQYF
j_gene: TRBJ2-7; d_gene: TRBD2; v_gene: TRBV18; abundance: .; CDR3nt: TGTGCCAGCTCAGGGCTAGGACTAGCAGGAACCTACGAGCAGTACTTC; CDR3aa: CASSGLGLAGTYEQYF
j_gene: TRBJ1-1; d_gene: .; v_gene: TRBV18; abundance: .; CDR3nt: TGTGCCAGCTCCCAAGGACGGACAGACATGAACACTGAAGCTTTCTTT; CDR3aa: CASSQGRTDMNTEAFF